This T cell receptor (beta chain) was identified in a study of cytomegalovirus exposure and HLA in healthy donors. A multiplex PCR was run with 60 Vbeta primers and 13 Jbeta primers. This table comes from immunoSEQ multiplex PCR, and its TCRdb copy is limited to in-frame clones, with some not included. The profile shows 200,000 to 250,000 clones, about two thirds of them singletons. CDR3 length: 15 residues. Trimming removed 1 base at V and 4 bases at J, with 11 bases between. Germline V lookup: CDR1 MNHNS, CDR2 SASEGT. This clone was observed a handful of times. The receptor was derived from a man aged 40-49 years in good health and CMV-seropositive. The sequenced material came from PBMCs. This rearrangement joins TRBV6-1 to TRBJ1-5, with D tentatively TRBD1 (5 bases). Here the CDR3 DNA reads TGTGCCAGCAGTGAAGGGGGCAAAGGAAATCAGCCCCAGCATTTT. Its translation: CASSEGGKGNQPQHF.